This is a list of T cell receptor beta chains from one sample in a study of Graves' ophthalmopathy and Graves' hyperthyroidism. TCRdb ran MiXCR on the multiplex PCR reads and lists one entry per CDR3 protein. The table includes over a million distinct CDR3 sequences, 35% to 45% detected once. Material for sequencing was peripheral blood or thyroid tissue (not recorded which). The receptors shown here come from an adult man with Graves' hyperthyroidism. CDR3s include the opening cysteine and the closing phenylalanine or tryptophan. The order of the fields is V gene, clone size, J gene, D gene, CDR3 DNA, CDR3 protein. A D gene is named only where the DNA matches it firmly. Not every row has a clone size; where given, it reads once, few, many or a size class.

TRBV6-2/TRBV6-3	many	TRBJ2-6	.	TGTGCCAGCAGCTTTACGGGGGATTCTGGGGCCAACGTCCTGACTTTC	CASSFTGDSGANVLTF
TRBV15	.	TRBJ2-5	.	TGTGCCACCAGCAGGGATACAGGTGACCAAGAGACCCAGTACTTC	CATSRDTGDQETQYF
TRBV19	many	TRBJ1-5	.	TGTGCCAGTAGCCCAGTATCTCAGCCCCAGCATTTT	CASSPVSQPQHF
TRBV6-4	many	TRBJ2-2	.	TGTGCCAGCAGTCCCGACGGCACCGGGGAGCTGTTTTTT	CASSPDGTGELFF
TRBV12-3/TRBV12-4	.	TRBJ1-4	.	TGTGCCTGCAGTGCTCGCGGGATGTCTAATGAAAAACTGTTTTTT	CACSARGMSNEKLFF
TRBV7-9	.	TRBJ1-4	.	TGTGCCAGCAGCTTAGGTAGACCGGGACAAATGAGAAAACTGTTTTTT	CASSLGRPGQMRKLFF
TRBV5-1	.	TRBJ1-1	.	TGCGCCAGCAGCTTTAAAGGGCTGGCCCAAGCTTTCTTT	CASSFKGLAQAFF
TRBV20-1	.	TRBJ2-5	.	TGCAGTGCTAGAACCGGGCCGCGAAAGTTTGAGACCCAGTACTTC	CSARTGPRKFETQYF
TRBV11-2	few	TRBJ2-2	.	TGTGCCAGCAGCTCCGTGGACGGGGAGCTGTTTTTT	CASSSVDGELFF
TRBV25-1	many	TRBJ1-2	TRBD1	TGTGCCAGCTCGGGACAGCTTAACTATGGCTACACCTTC	CASSGQLNYGYTF
TRBV27	few	TRBJ1-4	.	TGTGCCAGCAGTGGATGGAATAATGAAAAACTGTTTTTT	CASSGWNNEKLFF
TRBV25-1	.	TRBJ1-6	TRBD1	TGTGCCCTGGACAGGGGAGTATCACCCCTCCACTTT	CALDRGVSPLHF
TRBV5-1	.	TRBJ2-7	.	TGCGCCAGCAGCTTGGGACAGACTCTTTCCTACGAGCAGTACTTC	CASSLGQTLSYEQYF
TRBV5-1	many	TRBJ2-7	TRBD1	TGCGCCAGCAGCTTGGAGGTCCGGACAGGGGGCGTCGAGCAGTACTTC	CASSLEVRTGGVEQYF
TRBV4-1	many	TRBJ2-5	.	TGCGCCAGCAGGATAGCGGAGGGGTGGGAGACCCAGTACTTC	CASRIAEGWETQYF
TRBV7-2	many	TRBJ1-6	.	TGTGCCAGCAGCTTAGGAGTCGCTAAAGGTTCACCCCTCCACTTT	CASSLGVAKGSPLHF
TRBV5-1	.	TRBJ1-1	.	TGCGCCAGCAGCTTTTGGGGGCAGGGCACTGAAGCTTTCTTT	CASSFWGQGTEAFF
TRBV12-3/TRBV12-4	many	TRBJ2-7	TRBD2	TGTGCCAGCAGTTCCGAGGGACTAGGGTACGAGCAGTACTTC	CASSSEGLGYEQYF
TRBV7-9	many	TRBJ1-1	.	TGTGCCAGCAGCTCCCGACAGGATCCGAACACTGAAGCTTTCTTT	CASSSRQDPNTEAFF
TRBV5-1	many	TRBJ1-1	.	TGCGCCAGCAGCTTGGGAGAAACAACTAATGAAGCTTTCTTT	CASSLGETTNEAFF
TRBV5-6	.	TRBJ1-5	TRBD1	TGTGCCAGCAGCTTGGCAACAGGGGGCTGGAATCAGCCCCAGCATTTT	CASSLATGGWNQPQHF
TRBV5-6	.	TRBJ2-2	TRBD2	TGTGCCAGCAGCTTGGCAGATGCTAGCGGGACCCCCGGGGAGCTGTTTTTT	CASSLADASGTPGELFF
TRBV11-2	few	TRBJ1-4	TRBD1	TGTGCCAGCAGCTTAGATGGGACAGGATATGAAAAACTGTTTTTT	CASSLDGTGYEKLFF
TRBV14	.	TRBJ1-1	.	TGTGCCAGCAGCCTAGACCTGAACACTGAAGCTCTCTTT	CASSLDLNTEALF
TRBV5-5	few	TRBJ2-7	TRBD1	TGTGCCAGCAGCACTCGACAGGGGCAAATCTACGAGCAGTACTTC	CASSTRQGQIYEQYF
TRBV19	many	TRBJ2-2	TRBD1	TGTGCCAGTATAGGAGACAGGGGACGCGGGGAGCTGTTTTTT	CASIGDRGRGELFF
TRBV25-1	many	TRBJ1-1	.	TGTGCCAGCAGGGCCGGCGGCCGGAACACTGAAGCTTTCTTT	CASRAGGRNTEAFF
TRBV4-1	few	TRBJ2-5	TRBD1	TGCGCCAGCAGCCAAGATAAGGGGACAGCCCAAGAGACCCAGTACTTC	CASSQDKGTAQETQYF
TRBV15	many	TRBJ2-5	.	TGTGCCACCAGCAGAGTTAGGGGAATAGCGGCGCTAGTTAAAGAGACCCAGTACTTC	CATSRVRGIAALVKETQYF
TRBV11-2	.	TRBJ2-7	.	TGTGCCAGCAGCTTAAGTCGGGATAACCACGAGCAGTACTTC	CASSLSRDNHEQYF
TRBV2	.	TRBJ2-7	.	TGTGCCAGCAGTGAACTGGGAATAGTGACATCCTACGAGCAGTACTTC	CASSELGIVTSYEQYF
TRBV10-3	.	TRBJ1-2	.	TGTGCCAGCAGCCCAACCCGGGGGGACTATGGCTACACCTTC	CASSPTRGDYGYTF
TRBV15	.	TRBJ2-7	.	TGTGCCACCAGCAGAGATGTCAGGGGACGATCCTACGAGCAGTACTTC	CATSRDVRGRSYEQYF
TRBV7-7	many	TRBJ1-1	.	TGTGCCAGCAGCTTAAGCCCCTTTGCCGAGGCTTTCTTT	CASSLSPFAEAFF
TRBV10-3	.	TRBJ1-1	.	TGTGCCATCAGTGAGTCGACAGCATACACTGAAGCTTTCTTT	CAISESTAYTEAFF
TRBV20-1	many	TRBJ2-5	.	TGCAGTGCTAGAGACGGTCGACCGCAAGAGACCCAGTACTTC	CSARDGRPQETQYF
TRBV11-2	.	TRBJ1-5	TRBD1	TGTGCCAGCAGCCTAGGGGACAGGGGGATAGCTCAGCCCCAGCATTTT	CASSLGDRGIAQPQHF
TRBV20-1	.	TRBJ2-5	TRBD1	TGCAGTGCTAGAGCCTGGGACAGAGCCCAAGAGACCCAGTACTTC	CSARAWDRAQETQYF
TRBV5-1	many	TRBJ1-1	.	TGCGCCAGCAGCTTGGACGGAGTGAACACTGAAGCTTTCTTT	CASSLDGVNTEAFF
TRBV20-1	few	TRBJ2-7	TRBD2	TGCAGTGCTAGGACTAGCGGAAACTACTACGAGCAGTACTTC	CSARTSGNYYEQYF
TRBV5-1	many	TRBJ1-3	TRBD1	TGCGCCAGCAGCCCAGCCACAGGGGTTGGAAACACCATATATTTT	CASSPATGVGNTIYF
TRBV7-9	.	TRBJ2-5	.	TGTGCCAGCACCCCAGTGGGGGCGCAAGAGACCCAGTACTTC	CASTPVGAQETQYF
TRBV15	.	TRBJ1-4	.	TGTGCCACCAGCAGATATCCAACGGAAAAACTGTTTTTT	CATSRYPTEKLFF
TRBV2	.	TRBJ2-2	.	TGTGCCAGCAGCGCAGAGACCGGACCCATGGGGGAGCTGTTTTTT	CASSAETGPMGELFF
TRBV29-1	.	TRBJ2-5	TRBD2	TGCAGCGTGGGGACTAGCGGGGGGGAAGAGACCCAGTACTTC	CSVGTSGGEETQYF
TRBV20-1	few	TRBJ1-5	.	TGCAGTGCTAGTATCCCCGGGGGGGCCCAGCCCCAGCATTTT	CSASIPGGAQPQHF
TRBV9	many	TRBJ1-2	TRBD1	TGTGCCAGCAGCGTACCGAGACAGGGGCCTAACTATGGCTACACCTTC	CASSVPRQGPNYGYTF
TRBV29-1	once	TRBJ1-1	.	TGCAGCGTTGTCGGGGGAAGCGCTGAAGCTTTCTTT	CSVVGGSAEAFF
TRBV19	many	TRBJ1-5	.	TGTGCCAGTAAAATGAGGCAGAGGCAACAGCCCCAGCATTTT	CASKMRQRQQPQHF
TRBV4-3	few	TRBJ2-2	TRBD2	TGCGCCAGCAGCCAAGATGGTAGCGGGGGGCCTCACACCGGGGAGCTGTTTTTT	CASSQDGSGGPHTGELFF
TRBV24-1	once	TRBJ2-2	.	TGTGCCACCAGTGGGATGCAAGAGAACACCGGGGAGCTGTTTTTT	CATSGMQENTGELFF
TRBV7-9	.	TRBJ1-3	.	TGTGCCAGCAGCCCCTGGTCAGGGACTGGAAACACCATATATTTT	CASSPWSGTGNTIYF
TRBV28	.	TRBJ1-6	TRBD1	TGTGCCAGCAGTTTTCTTCCGGGACAGTTCAATTCACCCCTCCACTTT	CASSFLPGQFNSPLHF
TRBV5-1	.	TRBJ2-7	.	TGTGCCAGCAGCTTAAAGACAAGGTACTACGAGCAGTACTTC	CASSLKTRYYEQYF
TRBV2	few	TRBJ2-5	TRBD2	TGTGCCAGCAGTCGACTAGCGGGCCCCCAAGAGACCCAGTACTTC	CASSRLAGPQETQYF
TRBV28	.	TRBJ1-1	.	TGTGCCAGCTTCCCCTGGCCCGGACAGTTTGAAGCTTTCTTT	CASFPWPGQFEAFF
TRBV7-8	many	TRBJ1-4	.	TGTGCCAGCACCCCGGGCAGACTTAATGAAAAACTGTTTTTT	CASTPGRLNEKLFF
TRBV7-2	many	TRBJ2-6	.	TGTGCCAGCAGCATCCAGACTGGGGCCAACGTCCTGACTTTC	CASSIQTGANVLTF
TRBV7-9	once	TRBJ2-2	.	.	CASSLQGAGTGSCFF
TRBV20-1	.	TRBJ1-4	TRBD1	TGCAGTGCTCCGGACAGGGGATCGTATGAAAAACTGTTTTTT	CSAPDRGSYEKLFF